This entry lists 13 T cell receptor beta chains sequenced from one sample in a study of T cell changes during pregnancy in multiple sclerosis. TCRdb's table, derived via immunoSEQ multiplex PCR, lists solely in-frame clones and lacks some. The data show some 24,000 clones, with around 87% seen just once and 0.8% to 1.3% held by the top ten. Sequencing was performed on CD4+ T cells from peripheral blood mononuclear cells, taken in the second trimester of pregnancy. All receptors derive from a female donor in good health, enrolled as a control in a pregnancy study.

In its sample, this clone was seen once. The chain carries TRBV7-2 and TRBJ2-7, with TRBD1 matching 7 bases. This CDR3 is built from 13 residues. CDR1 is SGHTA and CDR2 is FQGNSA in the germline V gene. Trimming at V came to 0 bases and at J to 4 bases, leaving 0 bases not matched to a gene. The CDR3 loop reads CASSLAGQYEQYF. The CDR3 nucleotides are TGTGCCAGCAGCTTAGCGGGACAGTACGAGCAGTACTTC.

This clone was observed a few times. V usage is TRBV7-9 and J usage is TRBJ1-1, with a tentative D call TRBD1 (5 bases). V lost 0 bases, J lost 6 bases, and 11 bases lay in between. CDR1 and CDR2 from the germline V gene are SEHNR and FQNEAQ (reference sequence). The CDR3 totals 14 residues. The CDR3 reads CASSLAGARPEAFF. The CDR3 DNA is TGTGCCAGCAGCTTAGCAGGGGCACGGCCTGAAGCTTTCTTT.

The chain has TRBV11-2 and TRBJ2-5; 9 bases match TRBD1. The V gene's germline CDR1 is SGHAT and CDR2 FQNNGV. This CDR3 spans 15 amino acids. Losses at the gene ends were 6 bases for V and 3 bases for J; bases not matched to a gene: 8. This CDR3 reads CASRSYRGLEETQYF. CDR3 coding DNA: TGTGCCAGCAGGTCTTACAGGGGGCTTGAAGAGACCCAGTACTTC.

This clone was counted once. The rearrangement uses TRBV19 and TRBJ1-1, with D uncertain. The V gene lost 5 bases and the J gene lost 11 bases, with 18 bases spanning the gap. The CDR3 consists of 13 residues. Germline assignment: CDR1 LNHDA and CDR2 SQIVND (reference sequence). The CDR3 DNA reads TGTGCCAGTAGTCCTCGTACAGCTCCTGTGGCTTTCTTT. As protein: CASSPRTAPVAFF.

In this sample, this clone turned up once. CDR3 in amino acids: CASSLDGAGGFYTDTQYF. CDR3 sequence (DNA): TGTGCCAGCAGCTTAGACGGAGCGGGAGGCTTTTACACAGATACGCAGTATTTT. This sequence joins TRBV11-3 and TRBJ2-3; 9 bases match TRBD2. CDR1 is SGHNT and CDR2 is YENEEA in the germline V gene. With V trimmed by 0 bases and J by 2 bases, 9 bases remained unmatched. CDR3 length: 18 residues.

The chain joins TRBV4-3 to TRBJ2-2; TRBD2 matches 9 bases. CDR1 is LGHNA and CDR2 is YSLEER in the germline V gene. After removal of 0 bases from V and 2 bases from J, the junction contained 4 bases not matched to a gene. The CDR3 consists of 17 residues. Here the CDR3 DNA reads TGCGCCAGCAGCCAAGAAGCGGGGGGCATCAACACCGGGGAGCTGTTTTTT. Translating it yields CASSQEAGGINTGELFF.

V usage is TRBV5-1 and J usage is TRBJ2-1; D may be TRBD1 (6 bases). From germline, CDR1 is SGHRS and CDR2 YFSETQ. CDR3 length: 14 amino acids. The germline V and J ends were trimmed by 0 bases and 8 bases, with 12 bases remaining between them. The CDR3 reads CASSLGTDSDEQFF. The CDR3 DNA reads TGCGCCAGCAGCTTGGGGACAGATTCGGATGAGCAGTTCTTC.

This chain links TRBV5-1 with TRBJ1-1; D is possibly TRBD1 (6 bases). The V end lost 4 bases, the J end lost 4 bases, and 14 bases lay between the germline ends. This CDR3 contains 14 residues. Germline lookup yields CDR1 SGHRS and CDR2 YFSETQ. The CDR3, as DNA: TGCGCCAGCAGCCCCGGAGGGGGGGTCACTGAAGCTTTCTTT. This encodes CASSPGGGVTEAFF.

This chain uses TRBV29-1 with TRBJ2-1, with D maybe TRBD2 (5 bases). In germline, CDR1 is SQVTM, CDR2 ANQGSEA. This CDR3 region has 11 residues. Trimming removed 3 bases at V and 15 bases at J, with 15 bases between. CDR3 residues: CSVEDRTRVFF. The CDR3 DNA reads TGCAGCGTTGAGGACCGGACGAGGGTGTTCTTC.

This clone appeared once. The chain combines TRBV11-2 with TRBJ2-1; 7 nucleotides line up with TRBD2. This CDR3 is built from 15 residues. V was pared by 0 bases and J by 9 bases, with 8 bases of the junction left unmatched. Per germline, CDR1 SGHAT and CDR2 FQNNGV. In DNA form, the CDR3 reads TGTGCCAGCAGCTTAGATTGGGCTGGGGGGGGTGAGCAGTTCTTC. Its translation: CASSLDWAGGGEQFF.

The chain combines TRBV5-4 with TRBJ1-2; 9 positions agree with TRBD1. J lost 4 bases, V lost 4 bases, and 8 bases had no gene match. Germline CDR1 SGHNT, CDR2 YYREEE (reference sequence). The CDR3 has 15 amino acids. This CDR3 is CASSPPGQGVYGYTF. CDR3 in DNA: TGTGCCAGCAGCCCTCCGGGACAGGGAGTCTATGGCTACACCTTC.

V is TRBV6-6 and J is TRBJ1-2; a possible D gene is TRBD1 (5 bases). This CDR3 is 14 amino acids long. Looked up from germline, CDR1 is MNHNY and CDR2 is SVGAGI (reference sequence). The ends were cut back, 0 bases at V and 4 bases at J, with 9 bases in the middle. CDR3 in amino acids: CASSYSGGGYGYTF. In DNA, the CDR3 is TGTGCCAGCAGTTACTCGGGGGGGGGCTATGGCTACACCTTC.

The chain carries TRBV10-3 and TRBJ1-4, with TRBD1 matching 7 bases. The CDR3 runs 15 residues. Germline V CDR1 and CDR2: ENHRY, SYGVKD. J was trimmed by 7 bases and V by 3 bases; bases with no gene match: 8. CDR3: CAISDTGASGEKLFF. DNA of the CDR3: TGTGCCATCAGTGATACAGGGGCAAGTGGTGAAAAACTGTTTTTT.